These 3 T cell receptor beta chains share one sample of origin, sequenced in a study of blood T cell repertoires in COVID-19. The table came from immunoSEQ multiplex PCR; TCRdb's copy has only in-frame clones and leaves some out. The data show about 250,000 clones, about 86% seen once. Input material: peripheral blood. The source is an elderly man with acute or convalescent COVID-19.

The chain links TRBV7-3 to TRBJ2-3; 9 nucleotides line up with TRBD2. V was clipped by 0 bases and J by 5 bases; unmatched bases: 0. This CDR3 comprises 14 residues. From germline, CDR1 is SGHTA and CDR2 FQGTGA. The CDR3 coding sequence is TGTGCCAGCAGCTTAACTAGCGGGAGAGATACGCAGTATTTT. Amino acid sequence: CASSLTSGRDTQYF.

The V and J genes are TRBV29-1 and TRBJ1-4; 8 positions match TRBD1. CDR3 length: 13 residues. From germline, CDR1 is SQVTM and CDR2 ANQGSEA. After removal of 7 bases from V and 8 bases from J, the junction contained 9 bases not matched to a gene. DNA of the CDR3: TGCAGCGCAGAATGGACAGGGAAAGAAAAACTGTTTTTT. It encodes CSAEWTGKEKLFF.

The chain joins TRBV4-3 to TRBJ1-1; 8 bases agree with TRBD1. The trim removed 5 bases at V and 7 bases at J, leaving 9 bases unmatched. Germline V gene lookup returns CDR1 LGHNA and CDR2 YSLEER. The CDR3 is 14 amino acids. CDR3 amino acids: CASSGQDRVGEAFF. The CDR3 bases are TGCGCCAGCAGCGGGCAGGACAGGGTTGGTGAAGCTTTCTTT.